This passage covers 13 T cell receptor beta chains from one sample sequenced in a study of blood T cell repertoires in COVID-19. Libraries were prepared by immunoSEQ multiplex PCR; TCRdb keeps only in-frame clonotypes and omits some of them. The data contain under 250,000 clones, about 83% of them singletons. Sequencing input: peripheral blood. These receptors all come from a human donor in a cohort sampled during active COVID-19.

The chain combines TRBV19 with TRBJ1-5; 11 bases map to TRBD1. This CDR3 comprises 15 residues. Trimming took 4 bases from V and 7 from J; bases not matched to a gene: 6. Germline CDR1 LNHDA, CDR2 SQIVND (reference sequence). CDR3 coding DNA: TGTGCCAGTAGTACCGGACAGGGGGCACGACAGCCCCAGCATTTT. This encodes CASSTGQGARQPQHF.

The rearrangement joins TRBV6-5 to TRBJ2-3; weak D call: TRBD1 (5 bases). The germline gives CDR1 MNHEY, CDR2 SVGAGI. V gave up 6 bases and J gave up 0 bases, with 10 bases separating them. The CDR3 is 14 residues long. The DNA of the CDR3 is TGTGCCAGCAGCCTCAGGGCCAGCACAGATACGCAGTATTTT. Its translation is CASSLRASTDTQYF.

This clone has just one count. The V and J genes are TRBV11-2 and TRBJ2-3, with D perhaps matching TRBD2 (6 bases). V gave up 8 bases and J gave up 4 bases, with 13 bases separating them. The germline gives CDR1 SGHAT, CDR2 FQNNGV. The CDR3 sequence is 13 residues long. The CDR3 here is CASSGVAADTQYF. CDR3 in DNA: TGTGCCAGCTCGGGGGTCGCCGCAGATACGCAGTATTTT.

This rearrangement joins TRBV19 to TRBJ1-5, with 7 bases that match TRBD1. Germline trimming cut 5 bases from V and 2 bases from J; bases unmatched to any gene: 12. This CDR3 is 17 amino acids long. From germline, CDR1 is LNHDA and CDR2 SQIVND (reference sequence). CDR3 in amino acids: CASSPTGYWNGNQPQHF. The CDR3 DNA reads as TGTGCCAGTAGTCCGACAGGGTACTGGAATGGCAATCAGCCCCAGCATTTT.

J is TRBJ2-5 and V is TRBV4-1, with 8 nucleotides matching TRBD1. CDR1 is MGHRA and CDR2 is YSYEKL in the germline V gene. The CDR3 covers 15 residues. With 0 bases clipped from V and 5 bases from J, the junction kept 5 bases outside the gene matches. CDR3 nucleotide sequence: TGCGCCAGCAGCCAAGATGGACAGGGCGAGGAGACCCAGTACTTC. It codes for CASSQDGQGEETQYF.

This rearrangement joins TRBV28 to TRBJ2-1; 9 bases are shared with TRBD2. Unmatched junction bases numbered 7, after V lost 1 base and J lost 9 bases. Germline V gene sequence: CDR1 MDHEN, CDR2 SYDVKM. The length of the CDR3 is 15 residues. The CDR3 is CASSLSAGGVGEQFF. The CDR3 region has the DNA TGTGCCAGCAGTTTATCCGCGGGAGGGGTAGGTGAGCAGTTCTTC.

V and J are TRBV27 and TRBJ2-5, with 10 bases fitting TRBD1. CDR3 length: 16 residues. The V gene's germline CDR1 is MNHEY and CDR2 SMNVEV (reference sequence). J lost 5 bases, V lost 4 bases, and 10 bases had no gene match. The CDR3 loop reads CASSSPPGQGLETQYF. Here the CDR3 DNA reads TGTGCCAGCAGTTCTCCCCCGGGACAGGGGTTGGAGACCCAGTACTTC.

This clone has only a few counts. The chain uses TRBV5-1 and TRBJ1-2; a weak D match, TRBD1 (6 bases). Trimming removed 2 bases at V and 7 bases at J, with 18 bases between. CDR1 is SGHRS, CDR2 YFSETQ, per germline. The CDR3 has 15 amino acids. The CDR3: CASSFEQGSFFGYTF. The CDR3 coding sequence is TGCGCCAGCAGCTTCGAACAGGGTAGCTTCTTTGGCTACACCTTC.

The chain's CDR3 is CASSHRQSQETQYF. CDR3 DNA: TGTGCCAGCAGCCATCGACAGTCCCAAGAGACCCAGTACTTC. V gene TRBV7-2 combines with J gene TRBJ2-5; D perhaps matches TRBD1 (5 bases). The CDR3 totals 14 residues. V was cut by 5 bases and J by 1 base, with 11 bases left in between. Germline CDR1 and CDR2: SGHTA and FQGNSA. The full variable domain, its missing parts supplied by reference TRBV7-2 and TRBJ2-5, is GAGVSQSPSNKVTEKGKDVELRCDPISGHTALYWYRQSLGQGLEFLIYFQGNSAPDKSGLPSDRFSAERTGGSVSTLTIQRTQQEDSAVYLCASSHRQSQETQYFGPGTRLLVL.

This chain joins TRBV15 and TRBJ2-5; possibly TRBD1 for D (6 bases). V lost 1 base to trimming and J lost 3 bases, with 12 bases between them. The germline V gene encodes CDR1 LNHNV and CDR2 YYDKDF (reference sequence). The CDR3 consists of 15 residues. The DNA of the CDR3 is TGTGCCACCAGCAGAGTCGGACAGTTAAAAGAGACCCAGTACTTC. Encoded protein: CATSRVGQLKETQYF.

V and J are TRBV6-5 and TRBJ2-3; the D gene is possibly TRBD2 (6 bases). This CDR3 is built from 16 residues. Germline V gene lookup returns CDR1 MNHEY and CDR2 SVGAGI. V was pared by 2 bases and J by 2 bases, with 14 bases between. The CDR3 DNA is TGTGCCAGCAGTTACGATCGGCGGGAAAACACAGATACGCAGTATTTT. Protein sequence: CASSYDRRENTDTQYF.

This chain connects TRBV9 to TRBJ2-3; 11 bases line up with TRBD2. This CDR3 has 19 residues. Unmatched junction bases numbered 15, after V lost 4 bases and J lost 2 bases. The V gene's germline CDR1 is SGDLS and CDR2 YYNGEE. CDR3 nucleotides: TGTGCCAGCAGCCATCCCGACAGGTGGGGACTAGCGGCCACAGATACGCAGTATTTT. Encoded protein: CASSHPDRWGLAATDTQYF. Full variable domain (remainder filled in from reference TRBV9 and TRBJ2-3): DSGVTQTPKHLITATGQRVTLRCSPRSGDLSVYWYQQSLDQGLQFLIQYYNGEERAKGNILERFSAQQFPDLHSELNLSSLELGDSALYFCASSHPDRWGLAATDTQYFGPGTRLTVL.

This chain joins TRBV10-1 and TRBJ2-1, with D unclear. V gave up 4 bases and J gave up 0 bases, with 10 bases separating them. Germline values: CDR1 WNHNN, CDR2 SYGVQD (reference sequence). This CDR3 region has 15 residues. The CDR3 is CASSGRQRSYNEQFF. The CDR3 nucleotides are TGCGCCAGCAGTGGCCGGCAGCGCTCCTACAATGAGCAGTTCTTC.